Described below is a single TCR beta chain sequence and its context. The antigen is unknown. The sample comes from a study of cytomegalovirus exposure and HLA in healthy donors. Study-level results: In a later analysis, at a false discovery rate of 0.05, roughly 18,000 TCR beta sequences were associated with HLA alleles. The availability of immune exposure information extended only to CMV serostatus. By a later analysis, the bulk of CMV-associated TCR beta chains appeared HLA-restricted.

The CDR3 loop spans 15 amino acids. Trimming left V 2 bases short and J 5 bases short, with 15 bases between. Per germline, CDR1 MNHEY and CDR2 SVGAGI. Primers included in the PCR were 60 Vbeta and 13 Jbeta primers. Repertoires were generated with immunoSEQ multiplex PCR, while TCRdb's copy carries only in-frame clones and drops some. This listing includes 150,000 to 200,000 clones. Sequenced material: PBMCs. The chain has TRBV6-5 and TRBJ1-1; D not resolved. This TCR was sampled from a woman aged 55 to 70 in good health and CMV-seronegative. DNA of the CDR3: TGTGCCAGCAGTTACGGTGAGGGAGTTGGAACTGAAGCTTTCTTT. As protein: CASSYGEGVGTEAFF.